This T cell receptor beta chain was recorded in a study of T cell responses to AZD1222 COVID-19 vaccine. TCRdb's table, derived via immunoSEQ multiplex PCR, lists solely in-frame clones and lacks some. The table records some 150,000 clones, roughly nine tenths of them present only once. Findings and caveats of the study: Per reports, nearly half of all spike-specific TCRs target regions that are unmutated in variants.

Trimming took 3 bases from V and 6 from J, leaving 14 bases between them. Germline CDR1 reads SQVTM; CDR2 reads ANQGSEA. This CDR3 comprises 13 residues. Notes on this clone: The antigen remains undetermined.

The sequence was collected from an adult in good health. The sequences come from peripheral blood, collected on day 0 of AZD1222 vaccination. The rearrangement joins TRBV29-1 to TRBJ2-5; D might be TRBD2 (5 bases). The CDR3 sequence is CSVEATGGKTQYF. CDR3 DNA sequence: TGCAGCGTTGAGGCCACCGGAGGAAAGACCCAGTACTTC.